A selection of T cell receptor beta chains follows, all from one sample in a study of cytomegalovirus exposure and HLA in healthy donors. Here immunoSEQ multiplex PCR was the method, and the copy in TCRdb shows in-frame clones only, minus some. The sample holds approximately 130,000 clones; just under 85% are singletons and the top ten take around 3%. Sample: PBMCs. The receptors derive from a boy under 10 years old in good health and CMV-seronegative. Each CDR3 is given with its conserved first and last residue. Each record gives: V gene, J gene, clone size, CDR3 protein. Size values are once, few and many counts, or a class for expanded clones, and some rows have none.

v_gene: TRBV27
j_gene: TRBJ1-2
abundance: .
CDR3aa: CASSPNPRGGIYGYTF

v_gene: TRBV18
j_gene: TRBJ1-2
abundance: once
CDR3aa: CASSPPNRGRLKGHGYTF

v_gene: TRBV10-1
j_gene: TRBJ1-1
abundance: .
CDR3aa: CASSESGTGGTEAFF

v_gene: TRBV29-1
j_gene: TRBJ2-6
abundance: .
CDR3aa: CSVDQTDSGANVLTF

v_gene: TRBV4-3
j_gene: TRBJ2-1
abundance: .
CDR3aa: CASSQVTGYNEQFF

v_gene: TRBV5-6
j_gene: TRBJ1-5
abundance: .
CDR3aa: CASSLFSWTVEYSNQPQHF

v_gene: TRBV2
j_gene: TRBJ1-1
abundance: .
CDR3aa: CASSQDSLPNTEAFF

v_gene: TRBV6-5
j_gene: TRBJ1-6
abundance: once
CDR3aa: CASRGLLGSPLHF

v_gene: TRBV7-9
j_gene: TRBJ2-1
abundance: .
CDR3aa: CASTIEVEQFF

v_gene: TRBV19
j_gene: TRBJ2-3
abundance: .
CDR3aa: CASSFGQGSADTQYF

v_gene: TRBV7-3
j_gene: TRBJ2-1
abundance: few
CDR3aa: CASSLNRDGEQFF

v_gene: TRBV11-3
j_gene: TRBJ2-2
abundance: .
CDR3aa: CASSLDRDLTGELFF

v_gene: TRBV27
j_gene: TRBJ2-3
abundance: .
CDR3aa: CASSRNRGLATDTQYF

v_gene: TRBV27
j_gene: TRBJ2-1
abundance: .
CDR3aa: CASSSLAGGFDNEQFF

v_gene: TRBV4-3
j_gene: TRBJ1-3
abundance: .
CDR3aa: CASSQVRGSRLDLGNTIYF

v_gene: TRBV2
j_gene: TRBJ2-3
abundance: .
CDR3aa: CASSEEGGLAGVIGDTQYF

v_gene: TRBV5-6
j_gene: TRBJ1-5
abundance: .
CDR3aa: CASSLGQGAGQPQHF

v_gene: TRBV6-1
j_gene: TRBJ1-1
abundance: .
CDR3aa: CASLSRQGNTEAFF

v_gene: TRBV5-4
j_gene: TRBJ2-5
abundance: .
CDR3aa: CASSLEAGRVGETQYF

v_gene: TRBV27
j_gene: TRBJ2-3
abundance: .
CDR3aa: CASSLSGTSGASTDTQYF

v_gene: TRBV10-3
j_gene: TRBJ2-5
abundance: .
CDR3aa: CAISESPNKDTKETQYF

v_gene: TRBV30
j_gene: TRBJ2-7
abundance: once
CDR3aa: CAWSVGGTSYEQYF

v_gene: TRBV4-1
j_gene: TRBJ1-4
abundance: .
CDR3aa: CAGSPQDSLNEKLFF

v_gene: TRBV11-2
j_gene: TRBJ1-2
abundance: .
CDR3aa: CASSGNRVSYGYTF

v_gene: TRBV2
j_gene: TRBJ2-1
abundance: .
CDR3aa: CASSDRGLAGREQFF

v_gene: TRBV4-2
j_gene: TRBJ2-1
abundance: .
CDR3aa: CASSHNLRPGREGSYNEQFF

v_gene: TRBV30
j_gene: TRBJ1-1
abundance: .
CDR3aa: CAWSVTTVNTEAFF

v_gene: TRBV19
j_gene: TRBJ1-5
abundance: .
CDR3aa: CASSILGGYQPQHF

v_gene: TRBV4-1
j_gene: TRBJ1-4
abundance: .
CDR3aa: CASSQVGTVNEKLFF

v_gene: TRBV6-1
j_gene: TRBJ1-1
abundance: .
CDR3aa: CASSEARTQGRNTEAFF

v_gene: TRBV11-2
j_gene: TRBJ2-5
abundance: .
CDR3aa: CASSHTSGNHPLKETQYF

v_gene: TRBV4-3
j_gene: TRBJ2-7
abundance: once
CDR3aa: CASSQDAGTYEQYF

v_gene: TRBV7-7
j_gene: TRBJ2-5
abundance: .
CDR3aa: CARATPGGGDQETQYF